The next 26 T cell receptor beta chains were all read from a single sample in a study of T cell repertoires in cytomegalovirus infection. TCRdb independently ran MiXCR on the reads; one entry per CDR3 protein. The profile shows under 600,000 distinct CDR3 sequences, 16% of them singletons. Input material: CD8+ T cells from PBMCs. These receptors were taken from a human donor in good health (CMV status not recorded). Some clones in this sample may be carry-over from other donors' samples.

Ten or more counts support this clonotype. The genes are TRBV6-1 and TRBJ2-1, with a weak D call TRBD2 (6 bases). The V end lost 8 bases, the J end lost 8 bases, and 16 bases lay between the germline ends. Germline CDR1 MNHNS, CDR2 SASEGT. CDR3 length: 13 amino acids. The CDR3 DNA reads as TGTGCCAGCCTCGGGTCCGGGAGAGATGAGCAGTTCTTC. Protein: CASLGSGRDEQFF.

Comments on this clonotype: A much larger clone lies one base from this, so it may be a read error. This sequence joins TRBV19 and TRBJ1-5; 7 nucleotides align to TRBD1. In germline, CDR1 is LNHDA, CDR2 SQIVND (reference sequence). Trimming removed 6 bases from V and 9 bases from J; junction bases left unmatched: 14. CDR3 size: 15 residues. As DNA, the CDR3 is TGTGCCAGTAGCCCATCACGAGGGGGCGGTCTGCCCCAGCATTTT. Translation: CASSPSRGGGLPQHF. The full variable domain, its missing parts supplied by reference TRBV19 and TRBJ1-5, is DGGITQSPKYLFRKEGQNVTLSCEQNLNHDAMYWYRQDPGQGLRLIYYSQIVNDFQKGDIAEGYSVSREKKESFPLTVTSAQKNPTAFYLCASSPSRGGGLPQHFGDGTRLSIL.

There are many counts of this clonotype. One end of the junction fails to match germline, which may point to a read error. The chain links TRBV7-2 to TRBJ1-2; no clear D. The CDR3 length is 10 residues. Germline lookup yields CDR1 SGHTA and CDR2 FQGNSA. The CDR3 DNA reads TGCCGTATTGTCAGTGGAGGCTACACCTTC. Translating gives CRIVSGGYTF.

CDR3 sequence (DNA): TGTGCCAGTAGTATCGGTTGGAGAGACGCGAACACCGGGGAGCTGTTTTTT. Translation gives CASSIGWRDANTGELFF. V usage is TRBV19 and J usage is TRBJ2-2; D call uncertain. This CDR3 region has 17 residues. Trimming shortened V by 3 bases and J by 0 bases, and 14 bases separated the two germline ends. Germline CDR1 and CDR2: LNHDA and SQIVND (reference sequence).

This clonotype was recorded once. This CDR3 fails to terminate in the conserved phenylalanine or tryptophan, so it likely reflects a read error. This chain links TRBV7-2 with TRBJ2-7, with D tentatively TRBD1 (6 bases). CDR1 is SGHTA, CDR2 FQGNSA, per germline. V lost 0 bases, J lost 0 bases, and 21 bases lay in between. The CDR3 loop spans 19 amino acids. The CDR3 nucleotides are TGTGCCAGCAGCTTAGCTTTCAGGGGCCACATAAGGAGCTCCTACGAGCAGTACTTA. It specifies CASSLAFRGHIRSSYEQYL.

This clonotype showed up many times. The rearrangement links TRBV7-8 to TRBJ1-1, with unresolved D. V was trimmed by 8 bases and J by 4 bases, leaving 11 bases between them. The CDR3 has 12 amino acids. Germline CDR1 reads SGHVS; CDR2 reads FQNEAQ. CDR3 bases: TGTGCCAGCTCCCGTCACGGCACTGAAGCTTTCTTT. This sequence encodes CASSRHGTEAFF.

This clonotype was counted ten times or more. The chain combines TRBV7-2 with TRBJ2-2; D may be TRBD2 (5 bases). This CDR3 comprises 14 residues. The germline V gene has CDR1 SGHTA and CDR2 FQGNSA. Trimming left V 4 bases short and J 8 bases short, with 14 bases between. The CDR3 nucleotides are TGTGCCAGCAGCTCACTAGTCCCTAGAGGGGAGCTGTTTTTT. Translated: CASSSLVPRGELFF.

In this sample, this clonotype turned up a few times. This chain connects TRBV6-5 to TRBJ2-2; D remains unclear. This CDR3 contains 13 residues. V lost 5 bases to trimming and J lost 5 bases, with 9 bases between them. The germline V gene encodes CDR1 MNHEY and CDR2 SVGAGI. CDR3 DNA sequence: TGTGCCAGCAGTCAAAGCCTTACCGGGGAGCTGTTTTTT. It codes for CASSQSLTGELFF.

This clonotype occurred many times. V usage is TRBV11-2 and J usage is TRBJ2-1, with TRBD2 matching over 8 bases. Germline V CDR1 and CDR2: SGHAT, FQNNGV. The ends lost 4 bases at V and 6 bases at J; junction bases unmatched: 14. This CDR3 is built from 17 residues. The CDR3 reads CASSSQRVSGVLNEQFF. CDR3 DNA: TGTGCCAGCAGCTCGCAGCGAGTTAGCGGGGTCCTCAATGAGCAGTTCTTC.

This clonotype was counted between two and nine times. The V gene is TRBV7-9, the J gene TRBJ1-2; tentative D call: TRBD1 (5 bases). This CDR3 is built from 15 residues. Trimming cost V 5 bases and J 0 bases, with 13 bases left between them. Germline V lookup: CDR1 SEHNR, CDR2 FQNEAQ (reference sequence). CDR3 coding DNA: TGTGCCAGCAGCCAGCCTAGCAGGGCTAACTATGGCTACACCTTC. Its protein product is CASSQPSRANYGYTF.

This clonotype has a count of ten or more. The chain has TRBV7-3 and TRBJ1-5; D is ambiguous. Trimming stripped 5 bases from V and 10 bases from J, with 15 bases between. CDR1 and CDR2 from the germline V gene are SGHTA and FQGTGA. The CDR3 length is 13 residues. The CDR3 nucleotides are TGTGCCAGCAGCCCGGACCCCATGGGACCCCAGCATTTT. Translated: CASSPDPMGPQHF.

V and J are TRBV15 and TRBJ1-2, with 10 bases fitting TRBD1. CDR3 length: 16 residues. Germline lookup yields CDR1 LNHNV and CDR2 YYDKDF (reference sequence). V trimming: 1 base; J trimming: 8 bases; junction bases outside the gene matches: 10. The CDR3 DNA is TGTGCCACCAGCAGAGCCCGGGACAGGGGAGTTTCGGGCTACACCTTC. This translates into CATSRARDRGVSGYTF.

The genes are TRBV9 and TRBJ1-1; D gene ambiguous. Trimming shortened V by 1 base and J by 3 bases, and 13 bases separated the two germline ends. CDR3 length: 15 residues. Germline V gives CDR1 SGDLS, CDR2 YYNGEE. CDR3 amino acids: CASSVRLGMDTEAFF. The CDR3 coding sequence is TGTGCCAGCAGCGTACGCTTAGGGATGGACACTGAAGCTTTCTTT.

This clonotype was counted only a few times. The rearrangement uses TRBV27 and TRBJ1-5, with TRBD1 as a possible D gene (5 bases). V lost 4 bases and J lost 5, with 12 bases in between. Germline CDR1 and CDR2: MNHEY and SMNVEV (reference sequence). The CDR3 is 14 amino acids. CDR3 nucleotide sequence: TGTGCCAGCAGTTGGGACGGGGCGGATCAGCCCCAGCATTTT. Its translation is CASSWDGADQPQHF.

Regarding this clonotype: One junction end disagrees with the germline gene, perhaps due to a read error. This rearrangement joins TRBV25-1 to TRBJ2-7; D is ambiguous. Germline V CDR1 and CDR2: MGHDK, SYGVNS. The CDR3 spans 14 residues. The CDR3 protein is CASSSSRDSYVQYF. DNA of the CDR3: TGTGCCAGCAGTTCATCGAGAGACTCCTACGTGCAGTACTTC.

This clonotype showed up just a few times. The chain employs TRBV5-8 and TRBJ1-1; D ambiguous. CDR1 and CDR2 from the germline V gene are SGHTS and YDEGEE. Trimming cost V 4 bases and J 8 bases, with 9 bases left between them. This CDR3 has 11 residues. CDR3: CASSVTTEAFF. The CDR3 DNA reads TGTGCCAGCAGCGTTACCACCGAAGCTTTCTTT.

This clonotype has a count of ten or more. The chain employs TRBV6-5 and TRBJ2-3; D unresolved. Trimming shortened V by 6 bases and J by 2 bases, and 18 bases separated the two germline ends. CDR1 MNHEY and CDR2 SVGAGI come from the germline V gene. The CDR3 has 16 residues. The chain's CDR3 is CASSSSRSSNTDTQYF. CDR3 DNA sequence: TGTGCCAGCAGCTCCTCTAGGTCCTCCAACACAGATACGCAGTATTTT.

The sample holds many counts of this clonotype. The V and J genes are TRBV7-9 and TRBJ1-2; D gene unclear. CDR1 and CDR2 (germline): SEHNR, FQNEAQ (reference sequence). The CDR3 runs 13 residues. Trimming removed 5 bases from V and 2 bases from J, with 9 bases in between. The CDR3 spells CASSHTRNYGYTF. CDR3 in DNA: TGTGCCAGCAGCCACACTCGGAACTATGGCTACACCTTC.

This clonotype was counted many times. V usage is TRBV27 and J usage is TRBJ1-4; D unresolved. The CDR3 has 15 residues. Germline values: CDR1 MNHEY, CDR2 SMNVEV (reference sequence). V was shortened by 5 bases and J by 3 bases, with 13 bases between the two germline ends. In nucleotides, the CDR3 is TGTGCCAGCAGTCGTCGGGCCCGAGCTAATGAAAAACTGTTTTTT. Translated, it gives CASSRRARANEKLFF.

This clonotype came up many times. This chain's CDR3 is CASSWASGVADTQYF. The CDR3 region has the DNA TGTGCCAGCAGTTGGGCTAGCGGGGTCGCAGATACGCAGTATTTT. The V gene is TRBV12-3 or TRBV12-4, the J gene TRBJ2-3; TRBD2 agrees at 9 bases. Unmatched junction bases numbered 6, after V lost 4 bases and J lost 4 bases. The CDR3 has 15 residues.

In this sample, this clonotype turned up a few times. CDR3 bases: TGTGCCAGCAGCCCCTCCGGGACAGGGGGCTACGAGCAGTACTTC. It specifies CASSPSGTGGYEQYF. This sequence joins TRBV9 and TRBJ2-7; TRBD1 agrees at 11 bases. This CDR3 comprises 15 residues. The V and J ends lost 4 bases and 3 bases, in that order; junction bases with no gene match: 6. CDR1 and CDR2 (germline): SGDLS, YYNGEE.

This clonotype was recorded many times. This chain joins TRBV6-4 and TRBJ1-2; D not resolved. V was pared by 2 bases and J by 5 bases, with 12 bases between. The CDR3 contains 14 residues. Germline CDR1 MRHNA, CDR2 SNTAGT. The CDR3, as DNA: TGTGCCAGCAGTGACGGTCAGCAGCCTTATGGCTACACCTTC. It is translated as CASSDGQQPYGYTF.

The chain recombines TRBV10-3 with TRBJ2-2; D might be TRBD2 (5 bases). There are 14 residues in the CDR3. Trimming pared 10 bases from V and 3 bases from J, leaving 15 bases between. Germline values: CDR1 ENHRY, CDR2 SYGVKD. The CDR3 reads CATTINSDTGELFF. In DNA form, the CDR3 reads TGTGCCACCACCATCAATAGCGACACCGGGGAGCTGTTTTTT.

At least ten counts were recorded for this clonotype. This chain connects TRBV7-9 to TRBJ2-5; D assignment may be TRBD1 or TRBD2 (5 bases each). Germline CDR1 and CDR2: SEHNR and FQNEAQ (reference sequence). The V end lost 1 base, the J end lost 6 bases, and 21 bases lay between the germline ends. The CDR3 runs to 17 residues. The CDR3 coding sequence is TGTGCCAGCAGCTTAGAGTGGGACCCAAACGACCAGAAGACCCAGTACTTC. As protein: CASSLEWDPNDQKTQYF.

The table lists this clonotype with many counts. CDR3 residues: CASSLIDYGPYEQYF. The CDR3 nucleotides are TGTGCCAGCAGTTTAATCGATTATGGTCCTTACGAGCAGTACTTC. The rearrangement joins TRBV28 to TRBJ2-7; D unresolved. Trimming pared 2 bases from V and 4 bases from J, leaving 15 bases between. Germline V gene sequence: CDR1 MDHEN, CDR2 SYDVKM. The CDR3 totals 15 residues.

This chain links TRBV6-6 with TRBJ1-3; 7 bases are shared with TRBD1. V gave up 5 bases and J gave up 0 bases; unmatched junction bases: 4. CDR1 is MNHNY, CDR2 SVGAGI, per germline (reference sequence). CDR3 length: 15 amino acids. The CDR3 DNA follows: TGTGCCAGCAGTCCCTACAGGGGCTCTGGAAACACCATATATTTT. Its translation is CASSPYRGSGNTIYF.